The text below deals with one TCR beta chain. Its matching antigen is unknown. TCR sequencing used cDNA made by reverse transcription of extracted RNA. Assay used: immunoSEQ multiplex PCR; TCRdb lists only in-frame clones, some missing. This table has about 180,000 clones, about 48% appearing once. This CDR3 has 13 amino acids. V gave up 3 bases and J gave up 1 base, with 6 bases separating them. Germline loops: CDR1 SGHDN, CDR2 FVKESK. Regarding treatment: oral pan-JAK inhibitor, 5-10 mg twice daily. Lesional scalp punch biopsies and peripheral blood came from alopecia areata patients. These data originate in a study of CD8+ T cells in alopecia areata. Findings of the study overall: Because one nonresponder was included, the link of baseline CD8+ expansion to response is considered uncertain. Mice showed clearer TCR sharing than patients did, a gap that was possibly HLA-related.

Sequencing was performed on CD8+ T cells sorted from blood, taken at week 24, from a patient treated with tofacitinib. This TCR derives from a human donor with alopecia areata. The rearrangement links TRBV14 to TRBJ1-1; no definite D call. CDR3 residues: CASSHGRNTEAFF. In DNA form, the CDR3 reads TGTGCCAGCAGCCATGGGCGGAACACTGAAGCTTTCTTT. Based on the CDR3 plus reference TRBV14 and TRBJ1-1, the full variable domain is EAGVTQFPSHSVIEKGQTVTLRCDPISGHDNLYWYRRVMGKEIKFLLHFVKESKQDESGMPNNRFLAERTGGTYSTLKVQPAELEDSGVYFCASSHGRNTEAFFGQGTRLTVV.